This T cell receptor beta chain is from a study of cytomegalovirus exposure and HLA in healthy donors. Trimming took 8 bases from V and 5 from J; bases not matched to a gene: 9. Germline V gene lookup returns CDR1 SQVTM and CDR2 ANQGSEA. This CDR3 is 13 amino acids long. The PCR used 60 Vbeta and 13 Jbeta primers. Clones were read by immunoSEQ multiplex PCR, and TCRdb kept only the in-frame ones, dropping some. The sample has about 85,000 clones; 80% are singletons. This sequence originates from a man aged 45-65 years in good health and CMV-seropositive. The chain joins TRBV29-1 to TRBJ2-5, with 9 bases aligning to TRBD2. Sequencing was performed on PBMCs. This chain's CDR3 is CSCRAGGSETQYF. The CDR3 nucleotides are TGCAGCTGCCGAGCGGGAGGCTCTGAGACCCAGTACTTC.